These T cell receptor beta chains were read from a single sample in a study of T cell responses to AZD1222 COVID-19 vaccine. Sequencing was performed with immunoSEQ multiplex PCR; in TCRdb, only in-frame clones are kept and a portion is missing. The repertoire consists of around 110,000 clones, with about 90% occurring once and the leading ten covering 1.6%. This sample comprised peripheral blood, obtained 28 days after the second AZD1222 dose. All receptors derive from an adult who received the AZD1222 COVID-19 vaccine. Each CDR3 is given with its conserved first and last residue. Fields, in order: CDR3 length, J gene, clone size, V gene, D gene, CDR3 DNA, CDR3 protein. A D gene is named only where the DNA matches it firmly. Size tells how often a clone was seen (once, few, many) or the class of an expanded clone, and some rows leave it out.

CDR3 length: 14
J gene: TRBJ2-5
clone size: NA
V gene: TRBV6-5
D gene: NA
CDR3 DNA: TGTGCCAGCAGGATGGGGGGGCAGGATGAGACCCAGTACTTC
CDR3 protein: CASRMGGQDETQYF

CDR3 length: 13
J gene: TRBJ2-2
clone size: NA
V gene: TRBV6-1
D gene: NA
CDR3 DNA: TGTGCCAGCAGTGAAGGAGTAGAAAGGGAGCTGTTTTTT
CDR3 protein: CASSEGVERELFF

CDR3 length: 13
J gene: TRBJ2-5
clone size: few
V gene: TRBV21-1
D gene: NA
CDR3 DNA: TGTGCCAGCCATGGTTGGTGGCGAGAGACCCAGTACTTC
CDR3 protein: CASHGWWRETQYF

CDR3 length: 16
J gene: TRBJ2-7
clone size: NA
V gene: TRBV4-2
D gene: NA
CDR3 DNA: TGTGCCAGCAGCCAATTCTCCACTGGGGTCGACTACGAGCAGTACTTC
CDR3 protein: CASSQFSTGVDYEQYF

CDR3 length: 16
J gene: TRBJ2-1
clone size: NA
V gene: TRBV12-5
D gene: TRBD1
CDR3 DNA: TGTGCTAGTGGTTTGGTGACGACAGGGTCCTACAATGAGCAGTTCTTC
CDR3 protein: CASGLVTTGSYNEQFF

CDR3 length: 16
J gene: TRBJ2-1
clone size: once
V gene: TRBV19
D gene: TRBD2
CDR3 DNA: TGTGCCAGTAGTACCCCACTAGCGGGAGGGCCCGTTGAGCAGTTCTTC
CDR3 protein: CASSTPLAGGPVEQFF

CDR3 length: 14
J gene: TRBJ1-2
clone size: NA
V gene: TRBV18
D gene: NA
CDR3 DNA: TGTGCCAGCTCACCGGCAAGGACGGGCTATGGCTACACCTTC
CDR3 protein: CASSPARTGYGYTF

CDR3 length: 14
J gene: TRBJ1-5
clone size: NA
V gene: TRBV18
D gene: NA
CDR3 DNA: TGTGCTAGCTCAGCTGACACGGCGTGGCAGCCCCAGCATTTT
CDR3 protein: CASSADTAWQPQHF

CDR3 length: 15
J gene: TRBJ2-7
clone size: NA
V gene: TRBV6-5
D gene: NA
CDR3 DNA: TGTGCCAGCAGAAATGGGGGGCGTACTACTGAGGGGCAGTACTTC
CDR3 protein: CASRNGGRTTEGQYF

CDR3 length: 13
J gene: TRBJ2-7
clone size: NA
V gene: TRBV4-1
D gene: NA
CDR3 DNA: TGCGCCAGCAGCCTCGGACTTAACTACGAGCAGTACTTC
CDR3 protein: CASSLGLNYEQYF

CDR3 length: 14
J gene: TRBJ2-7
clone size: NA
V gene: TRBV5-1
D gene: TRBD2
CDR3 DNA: TGCGCCAGCAGCGGTAGCGGGGGACCTTACGAGCAGTACTTC
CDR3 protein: CASSGSGGPYEQYF

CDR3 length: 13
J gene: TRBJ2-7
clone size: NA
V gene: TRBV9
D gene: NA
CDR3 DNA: TGTGCCAGCAGCGACGGGAGAAGGGACGAGCAGTACTTC
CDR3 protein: CASSDGRRDEQYF

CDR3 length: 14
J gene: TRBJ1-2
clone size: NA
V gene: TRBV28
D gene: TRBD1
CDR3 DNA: TGTGCCAGCAGTGTTAGGACAGGGTTCGGCGGCTACACCTTC
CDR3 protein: CASSVRTGFGGYTF

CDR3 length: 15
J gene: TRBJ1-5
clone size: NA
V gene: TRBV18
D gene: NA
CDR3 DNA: TGTGCCAGCTCACCACAGGCCACGGGCAATCAGCCCCAGCATTTT
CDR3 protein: CASSPQATGNQPQHF

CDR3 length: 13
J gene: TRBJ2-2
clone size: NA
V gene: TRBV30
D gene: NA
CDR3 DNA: TGTGCCTGGATCCTAAGTGGTGGGGGGGAGCTGTTTTTT
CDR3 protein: CAWILSGGGELFF

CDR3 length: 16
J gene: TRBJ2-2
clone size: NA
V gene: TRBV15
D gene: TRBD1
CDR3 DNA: TGTGCCACCAAAGATCCGGGACAGGGGTGGATCGGGGAGCTGTTTTTT
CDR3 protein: CATKDPGQGWIGELFF

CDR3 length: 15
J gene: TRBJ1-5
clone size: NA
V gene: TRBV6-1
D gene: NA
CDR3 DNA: TGTGCCAGCAGTGAGTTTTACAGGGACCATCAGCCCCAGCATTTT
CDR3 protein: CASSEFYRDHQPQHF

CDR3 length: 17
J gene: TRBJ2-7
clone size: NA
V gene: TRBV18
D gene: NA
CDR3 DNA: TGTGCCAGCTCACTAAACGAGGTCGGCGCGGGGCCCCACGAGCAGTACTTC
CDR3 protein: CASSLNEVGAGPHEQYF

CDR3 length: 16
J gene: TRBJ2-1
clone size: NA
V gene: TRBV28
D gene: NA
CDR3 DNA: TGTGCCAGCAGTTCCCCCTGGCGGGACTCCTACAATGAGCAGTTCTTC
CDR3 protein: CASSSPWRDSYNEQFF

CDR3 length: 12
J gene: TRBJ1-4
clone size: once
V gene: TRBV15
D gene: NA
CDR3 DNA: TGTGCCACCATAGGGCCGGATGAAAAACTGTTTTTT
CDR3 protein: CATIGPDEKLFF

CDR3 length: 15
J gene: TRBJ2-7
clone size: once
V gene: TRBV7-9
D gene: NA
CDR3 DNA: TGTGCCAGCAGCTTATCCGGGGTCAGGTCCTACGAGCAGTACTTC
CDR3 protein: CASSLSGVRSYEQYF

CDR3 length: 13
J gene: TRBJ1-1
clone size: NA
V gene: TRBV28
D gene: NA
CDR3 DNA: TGTGCCAGCAGTCCCGGGATCAACACTGAAGCTTTCTTT
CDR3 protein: CASSPGINTEAFF

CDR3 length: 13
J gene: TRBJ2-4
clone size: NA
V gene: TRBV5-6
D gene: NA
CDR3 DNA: TGTGCCAGCAGCACGGGTCTCGGGATCATTCAGTACTTC
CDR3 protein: CASSTGLGIIQYF

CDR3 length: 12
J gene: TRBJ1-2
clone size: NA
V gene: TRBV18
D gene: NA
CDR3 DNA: TGTGCCAGCTCCTTCGACGAGTCCGGCTACACCTTC
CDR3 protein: CASSFDESGYTF

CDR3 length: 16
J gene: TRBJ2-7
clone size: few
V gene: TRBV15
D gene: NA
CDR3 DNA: TGTGCCACCAGCAGATCGCGACAGGACCTTTTCTACGGTCAGTACTTC
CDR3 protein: CATSRSRQDLFYGQYF

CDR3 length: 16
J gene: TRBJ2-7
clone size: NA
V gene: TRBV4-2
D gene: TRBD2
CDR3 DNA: TGTGCCAGCAGCCCAAGCATCGGACTAGCGGGATTCGAGCAGTACTTC
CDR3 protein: CASSPSIGLAGFEQYF

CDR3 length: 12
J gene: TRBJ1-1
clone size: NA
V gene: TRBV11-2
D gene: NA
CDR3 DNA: TGTGCCAGCAGCTTAGCAGGAACTGAAGCTTTCTTT
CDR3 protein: CASSLAGTEAFF

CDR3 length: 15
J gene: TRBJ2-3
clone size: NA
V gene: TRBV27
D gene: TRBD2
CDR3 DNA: TGTGCCAGCAGTTTAGTACTAGCGGGAGCTGATACGCAGTATTTT
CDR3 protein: CASSLVLAGADTQYF

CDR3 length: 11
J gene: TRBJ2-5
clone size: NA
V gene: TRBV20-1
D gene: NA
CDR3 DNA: TGCAGTGCTAGAGATCATAAGATCCAGTACTTC
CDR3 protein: CSARDHKIQYF

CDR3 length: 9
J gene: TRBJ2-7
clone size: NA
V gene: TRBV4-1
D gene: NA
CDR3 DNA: TGCGCCAGCCGGTACGAGCAGTACTTC
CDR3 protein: CASRYEQYF

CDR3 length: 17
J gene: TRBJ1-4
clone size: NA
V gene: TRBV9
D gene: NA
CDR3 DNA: TGTGCCAGCAGCGTAGGGGCCAGCCGGGCAACTAATGAAAAACTGTTTTTT
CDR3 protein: CASSVGASRATNEKLFF

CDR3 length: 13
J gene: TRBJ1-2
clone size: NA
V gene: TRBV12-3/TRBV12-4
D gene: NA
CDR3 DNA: TGTGCCAGCAGTCCGGACAGCTACTATGGCTACACCTTC
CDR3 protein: CASSPDSYYGYTF

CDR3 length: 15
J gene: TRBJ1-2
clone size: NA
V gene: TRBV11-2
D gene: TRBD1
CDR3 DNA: TGTGCCAGCAGCCCACAGGGGCCGGCTAACTATGGCTACACCTTC
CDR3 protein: CASSPQGPANYGYTF

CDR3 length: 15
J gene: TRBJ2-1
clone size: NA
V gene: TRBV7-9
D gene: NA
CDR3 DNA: TGTGCCAGCAGCCAAGGGACCCGCCCTAGCAATGAGCAGTTCTTC
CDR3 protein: CASSQGTRPSNEQFF

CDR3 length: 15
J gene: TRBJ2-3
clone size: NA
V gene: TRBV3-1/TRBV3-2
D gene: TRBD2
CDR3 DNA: TGTGCCAGCAGCCTAGCGGGATGGAGTACAGATACGCAGTATTTT
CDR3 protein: CASSLAGWSTDTQYF

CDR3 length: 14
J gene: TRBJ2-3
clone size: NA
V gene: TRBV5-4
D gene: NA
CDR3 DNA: TGTGCCAGCAGCCCGACTGGAAGCACAGATACGCAGTATTTT
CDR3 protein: CASSPTGSTDTQYF

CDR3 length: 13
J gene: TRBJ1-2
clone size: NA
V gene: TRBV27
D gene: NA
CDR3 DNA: TGTGCCAGCAGTCGGGCCCGAGCCTATGGCTACACCTTC
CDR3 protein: CASSRARAYGYTF

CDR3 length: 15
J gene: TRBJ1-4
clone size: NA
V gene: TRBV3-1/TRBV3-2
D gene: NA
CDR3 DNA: TGTGCCAGCAGCCGAGGGGAGGTGTATAATGAAAAACTGTTTTTT
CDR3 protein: CASSRGEVYNEKLFF

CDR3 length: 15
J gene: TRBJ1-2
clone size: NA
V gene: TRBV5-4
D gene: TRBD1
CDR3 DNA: TGTGCCAGCAGCCCCAACTACGGGACAGAGTATGGCTACACCTTC
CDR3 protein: CASSPNYGTEYGYTF

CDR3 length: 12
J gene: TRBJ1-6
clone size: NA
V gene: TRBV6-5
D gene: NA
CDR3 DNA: TGTGCCAGCAGGGCGGTCGGGGGGTCCCTCCACTTT
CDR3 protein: CASRAVGGSLHF

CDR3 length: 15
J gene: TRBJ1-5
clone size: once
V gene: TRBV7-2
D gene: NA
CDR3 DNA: TGTGCCAGCAGCTTAGGGGGCAGGGACAATCAGCCCCAGCATTTT
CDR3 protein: CASSLGGRDNQPQHF

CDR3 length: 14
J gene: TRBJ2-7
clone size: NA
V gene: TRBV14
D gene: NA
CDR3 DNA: TGTGCCAGCAGCCCCCTGAGCGGAGCCTACGAGCAGTACTTC
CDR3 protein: CASSPLSGAYEQYF

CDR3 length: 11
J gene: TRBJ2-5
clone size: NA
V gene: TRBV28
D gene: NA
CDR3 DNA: TGTGCCAGCAGTTCATTAGAGACCCAGTACTTC
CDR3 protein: CASSSLETQYF

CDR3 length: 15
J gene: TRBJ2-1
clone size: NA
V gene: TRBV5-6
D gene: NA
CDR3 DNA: TGTGCCAGCAGCTTGACTTCCATCTCCTACAATGAGCAGTTCTTC
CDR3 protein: CASSLTSISYNEQFF

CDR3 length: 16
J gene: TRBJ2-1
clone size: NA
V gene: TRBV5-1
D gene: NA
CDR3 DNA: TGCGCCAGCAGCCCCTATGGGGGAGTTTTAAGTAATGAGCAGTTCTTC
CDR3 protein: CASSPYGGVLSNEQFF

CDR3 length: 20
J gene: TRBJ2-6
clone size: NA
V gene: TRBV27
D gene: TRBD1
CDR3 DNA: TGTGCCAGCAGCCCCTTTAAGGGGGCGGATCCGGGGCTTGGGGCCAACGTCCTGACTTTC
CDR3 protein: CASSPFKGADPGLGANVLTF

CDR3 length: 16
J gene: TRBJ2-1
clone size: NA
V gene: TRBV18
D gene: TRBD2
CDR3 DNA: TGTGCCAGCTCACTGCGGACTAGCGGAGACTACAATGAGCAGTTCTTC
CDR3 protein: CASSLRTSGDYNEQFF

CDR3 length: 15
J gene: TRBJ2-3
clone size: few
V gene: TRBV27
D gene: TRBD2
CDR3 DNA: TGTGCCAGCAGTTTTAGAGCGGGAGGGCCGGATACGCAGTATTTT
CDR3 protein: CASSFRAGGPDTQYF

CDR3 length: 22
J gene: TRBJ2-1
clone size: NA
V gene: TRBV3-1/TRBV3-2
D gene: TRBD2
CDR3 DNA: TGTGCCAGCAGCCCCCCCAAGGCTCAGACTAGCGGATTGCTCTTAGCCTACAATGAGCAGTTCTTC
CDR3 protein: CASSPPKAQTSGLLLAYNEQFF

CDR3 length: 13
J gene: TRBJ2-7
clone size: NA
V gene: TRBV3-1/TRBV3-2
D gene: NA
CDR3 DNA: TGTGCCAGCAGCCAATCAGGGATCTACGAGCAGTACTTC
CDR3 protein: CASSQSGIYEQYF

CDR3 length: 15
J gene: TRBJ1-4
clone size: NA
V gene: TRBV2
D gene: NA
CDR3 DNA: TGTGCCAGCAGTGCGGTTGGACTAATTAATGAAAAACTGTTTTTT
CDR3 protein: CASSAVGLINEKLFF

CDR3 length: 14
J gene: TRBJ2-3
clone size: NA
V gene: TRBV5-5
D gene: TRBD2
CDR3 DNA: TGTGCCAGCAGCTTGTATAGCGGGAGTGATACGCAGTATTTT
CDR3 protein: CASSLYSGSDTQYF

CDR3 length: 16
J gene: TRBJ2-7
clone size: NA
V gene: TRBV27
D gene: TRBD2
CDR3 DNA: TGTGCCAGCAGCCGAAGCGGGGGATTAATCTCCTACGAGCAGTACTTC
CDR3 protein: CASSRSGGLISYEQYF

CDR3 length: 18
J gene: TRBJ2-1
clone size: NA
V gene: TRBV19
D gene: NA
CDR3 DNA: TGTGCCAGTAGTATCACCCCCCCTACAGGGATCTCCTACAATGAGCAGTTCTTC
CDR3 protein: CASSITPPTGISYNEQFF

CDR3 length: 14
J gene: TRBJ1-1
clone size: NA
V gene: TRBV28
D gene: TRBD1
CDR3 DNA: TGTGCCAGCAGTTCAGGACAGGGCGACACTGAAGCTTTCTTT
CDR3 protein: CASSSGQGDTEAFF

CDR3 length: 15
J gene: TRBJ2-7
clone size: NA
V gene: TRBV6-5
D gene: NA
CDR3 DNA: TGTGCCAGCAGTTACTCGATTTCTGACACCTACGAGCAGTACTTC
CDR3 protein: CASSYSISDTYEQYF

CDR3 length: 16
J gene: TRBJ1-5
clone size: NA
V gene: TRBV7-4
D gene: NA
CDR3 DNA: TGTGCCAGCAGCTGCGATTCAGGGCAGGGCAATCAGCCCCAGCATTTT
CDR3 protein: CASSCDSGQGNQPQHF

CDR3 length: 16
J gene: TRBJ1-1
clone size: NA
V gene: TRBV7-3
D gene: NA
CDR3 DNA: TGTGCCAGCAGCTTAACCCAGGGGACGGTGAACACTGAAGCTTTCTTT
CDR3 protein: CASSLTQGTVNTEAFF